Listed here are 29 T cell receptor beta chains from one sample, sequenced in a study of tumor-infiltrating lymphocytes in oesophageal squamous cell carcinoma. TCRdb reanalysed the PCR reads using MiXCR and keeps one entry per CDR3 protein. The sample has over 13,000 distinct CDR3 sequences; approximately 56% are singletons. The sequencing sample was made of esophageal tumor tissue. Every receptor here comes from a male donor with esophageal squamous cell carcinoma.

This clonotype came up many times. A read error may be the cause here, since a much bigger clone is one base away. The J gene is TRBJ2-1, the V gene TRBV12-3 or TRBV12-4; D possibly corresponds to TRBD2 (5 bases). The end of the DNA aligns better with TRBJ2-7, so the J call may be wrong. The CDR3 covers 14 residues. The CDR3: CATDQLDSYNEQYF. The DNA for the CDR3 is TGTGCCACCGACCAACTAGACTCCTACAATGAGCAGTACTTC.

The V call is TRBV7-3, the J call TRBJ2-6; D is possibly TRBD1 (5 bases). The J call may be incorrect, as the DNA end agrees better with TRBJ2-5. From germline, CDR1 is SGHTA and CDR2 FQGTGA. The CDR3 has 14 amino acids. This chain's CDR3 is CASSEAGLQETQYF. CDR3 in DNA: TGTGCCAGCAGCGAGGCAGGGCTCCAAGAGACCCAGTACTTC.

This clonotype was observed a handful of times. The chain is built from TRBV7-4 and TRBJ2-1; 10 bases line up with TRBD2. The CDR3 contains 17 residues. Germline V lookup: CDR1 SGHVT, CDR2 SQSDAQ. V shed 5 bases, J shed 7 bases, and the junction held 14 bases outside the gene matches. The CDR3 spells CASSPATSGIYWNEQFF. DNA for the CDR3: TGTGCCAGCAGCCCAGCAACTAGCGGGATCTACTGGAATGAGCAGTTCTTC.

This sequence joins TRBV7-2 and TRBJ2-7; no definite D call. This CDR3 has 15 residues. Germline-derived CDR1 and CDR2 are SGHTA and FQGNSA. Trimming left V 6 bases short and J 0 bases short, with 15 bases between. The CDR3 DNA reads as TGTGCCAGCAGTCTCGAATGGGCGGTCTCCTACGAGCAGTACTTC. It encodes CASSLEWAVSYEQYF.

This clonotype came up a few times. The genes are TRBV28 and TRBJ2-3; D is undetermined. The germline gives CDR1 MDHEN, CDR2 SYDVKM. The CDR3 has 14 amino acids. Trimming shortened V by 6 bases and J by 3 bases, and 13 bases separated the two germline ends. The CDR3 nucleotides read TGTGCCAGCAGGTCCCCCTTGGGTACAGATACGCAGTATTTT. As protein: CASRSPLGTDTQYF.

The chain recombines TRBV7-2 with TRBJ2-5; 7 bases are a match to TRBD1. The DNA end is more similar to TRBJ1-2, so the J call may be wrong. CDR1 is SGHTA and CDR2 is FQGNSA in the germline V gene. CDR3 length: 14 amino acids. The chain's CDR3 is CASSTYRGSYGYTF. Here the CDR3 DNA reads TGTGCCAGCAGCACATACAGGGGTTCCTATGGCTACACCTTC.

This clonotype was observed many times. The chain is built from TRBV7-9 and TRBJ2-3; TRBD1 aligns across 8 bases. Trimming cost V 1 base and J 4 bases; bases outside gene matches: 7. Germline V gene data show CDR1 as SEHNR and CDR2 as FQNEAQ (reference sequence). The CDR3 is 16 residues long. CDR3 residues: CASSLDPGTGADTQYF. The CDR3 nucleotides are TGTGCCAGCAGCTTAGACCCGGGGACAGGAGCAGATACGCAGTATTTT.

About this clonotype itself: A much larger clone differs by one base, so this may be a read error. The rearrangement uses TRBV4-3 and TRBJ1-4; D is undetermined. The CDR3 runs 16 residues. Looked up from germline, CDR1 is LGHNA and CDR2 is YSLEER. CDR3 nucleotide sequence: TGCGCCAGCAGCCAAGAACGCCAGATGTCGGGTCAGCCCCGGCATTTT. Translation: CASSQERQMSGQPRHF.

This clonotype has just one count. As DNA, the CDR3 is TGTGCCATCAGTGAGAGAGGCAGCACAGATACGCAGTATTTT. Its translation is CAISERGSTDTQYF. The chain employs TRBV10-3 and TRBJ2-3; D is unresolved. V was cut by 2 bases and J by 0 bases, with 6 bases left in between. CDR1 is ENHRY and CDR2 is SYGVKD in the germline V gene. The CDR3 runs to 14 residues.

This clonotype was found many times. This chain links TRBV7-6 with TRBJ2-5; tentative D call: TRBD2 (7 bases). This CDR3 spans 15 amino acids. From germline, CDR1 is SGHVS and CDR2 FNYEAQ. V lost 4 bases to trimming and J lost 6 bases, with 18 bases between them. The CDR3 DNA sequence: TGTGCCAGCAGCTCACCGAGGGGGGGGGGGAAGACCCAGTACTTC. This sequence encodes CASSSPRGGGKTQYF.

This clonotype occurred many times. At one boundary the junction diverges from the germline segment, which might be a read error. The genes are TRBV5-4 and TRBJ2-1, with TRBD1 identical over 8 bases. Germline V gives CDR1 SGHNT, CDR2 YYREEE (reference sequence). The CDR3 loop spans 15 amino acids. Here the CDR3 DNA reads TGCGCCAGCAGTTATCGACAGGGGCGTCACAATGAGCAGTTCTTC. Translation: CASSYRQGRHNEQFF. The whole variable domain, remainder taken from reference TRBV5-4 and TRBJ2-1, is ETGVTQSPTHLIKTRGQQVTLRCSSQSGHNTVSWYQQALGQGPQFIFQYYREEENGRGNFPPRFSGLQFPNYSSELNVNALELDDSALYLCASSYRQGRHNEQFFGPGTRLTVL.

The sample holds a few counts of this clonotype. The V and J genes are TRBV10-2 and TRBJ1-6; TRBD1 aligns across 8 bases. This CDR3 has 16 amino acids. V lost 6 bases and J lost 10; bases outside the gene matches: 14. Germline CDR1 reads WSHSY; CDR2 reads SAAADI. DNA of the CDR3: TGCGCCAGCAGAGGAGGGACAGGAACTACGGGATCACCCCTCCACTTT. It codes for CASRGGTGTTGSPLHF.

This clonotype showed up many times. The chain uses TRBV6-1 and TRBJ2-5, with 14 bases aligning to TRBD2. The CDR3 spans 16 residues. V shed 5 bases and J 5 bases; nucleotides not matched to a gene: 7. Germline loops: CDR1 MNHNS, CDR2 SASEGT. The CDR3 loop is CASSRTTSGRGETQYF. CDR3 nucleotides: TGTGCCAGCAGTCGGACGACTAGCGGGAGGGGGGAGACCCAGTACTTC.

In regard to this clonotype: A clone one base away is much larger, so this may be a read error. The CDR3 coding sequence is TGTGCCAGCAGTAAGCTAGCGGGAGGGCACAATGAGCAGTACTTC. Protein sequence: CASSKLAGGHNEQYF. This rearrangement joins TRBV27 to TRBJ2-7, with TRBD2 identical over 12 bases. Trimming cost V 5 bases and J 7 bases; bases outside gene matches: 9. This CDR3 region has 15 residues. The germline gives CDR1 MNHEY, CDR2 SMNVEV (reference sequence).

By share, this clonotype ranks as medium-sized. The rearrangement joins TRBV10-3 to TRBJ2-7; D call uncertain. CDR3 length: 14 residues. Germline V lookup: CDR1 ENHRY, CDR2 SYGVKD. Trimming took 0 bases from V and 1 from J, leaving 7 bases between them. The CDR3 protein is CAISESHSSYEQYF. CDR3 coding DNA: TGTGCCATCAGTGAGTCACACAGTTCCTACGAGCAGTACTTC.

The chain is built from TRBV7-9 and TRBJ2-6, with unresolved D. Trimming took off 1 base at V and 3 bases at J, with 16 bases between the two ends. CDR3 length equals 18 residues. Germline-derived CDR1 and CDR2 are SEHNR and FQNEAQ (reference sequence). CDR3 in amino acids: CASSLGPSLVRGANVLTF. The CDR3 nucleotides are TGTGCCAGCAGCTTAGGACCGAGTCTAGTCCGTGGGGCCAACGTCCTGACTTTC.

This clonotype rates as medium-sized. CDR3 in DNA: TGTGCCAGCAGTGACCTATGGACAGGGGGAAACTACGAGCAGTACTTC. It specifies CASSDLWTGGNYEQYF. The V and J genes are TRBV12-3 or TRBV12-4 and TRBJ2-7; 10 nucleotides line up with TRBD1. This CDR3 contains 16 residues. Trimming at V came to 5 bases and at J to 3 bases, leaving 10 bases not matched to a gene.

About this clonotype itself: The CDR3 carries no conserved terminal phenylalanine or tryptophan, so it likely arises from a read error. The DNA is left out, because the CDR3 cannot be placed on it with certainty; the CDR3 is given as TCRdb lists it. CDR3 in amino acids: CASSPNNYGYTFGS. The V and J genes are TRBV5-1 and TRBJ2-1. Per the germline V gene, CDR1 is SGHRS and CDR2 is YFSETQ. The CDR3 spans 14 amino acids, including both terminal residues.

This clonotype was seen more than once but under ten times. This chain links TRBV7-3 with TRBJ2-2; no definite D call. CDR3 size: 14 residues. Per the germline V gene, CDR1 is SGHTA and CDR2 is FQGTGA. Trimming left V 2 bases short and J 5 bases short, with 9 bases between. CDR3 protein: CASSLFPPTGELFF. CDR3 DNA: TGTGCCAGCAGCTTATTTCCACCAACCGGGGAGCTGTTTTTT.

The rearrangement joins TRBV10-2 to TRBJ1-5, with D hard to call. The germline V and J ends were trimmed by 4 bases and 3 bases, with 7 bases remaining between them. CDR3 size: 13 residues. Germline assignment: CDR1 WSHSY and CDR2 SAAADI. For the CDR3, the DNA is TGCGCCAGCAGTGGACGGAACAATCAGCCCCAGCATTTT. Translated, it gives CASSGRNNQPQHF.

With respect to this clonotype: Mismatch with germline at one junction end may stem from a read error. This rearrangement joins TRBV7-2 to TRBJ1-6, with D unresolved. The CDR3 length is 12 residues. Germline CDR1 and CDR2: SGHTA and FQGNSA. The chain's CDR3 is CASSLGTSPLQF. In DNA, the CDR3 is TGTGCCAGCAGCTTAGGGACTTCACCCCTCCAGTTT.

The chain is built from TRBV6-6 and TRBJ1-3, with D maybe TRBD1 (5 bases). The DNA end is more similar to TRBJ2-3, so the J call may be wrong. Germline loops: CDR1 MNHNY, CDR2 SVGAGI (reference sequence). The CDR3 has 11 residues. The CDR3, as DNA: TGTGCCAGCAGTTATTGGGGCCCGCAGTATTTT. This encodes CASSYWGPQYF.

The CDR3 spells CASSLASRTGPQYF. CDR3 bases: TGTGCCAGCAGCTTAGCGTCCCGGACAGGCCCCCAGTACTTC. This chain uses TRBV7-6 with TRBJ2-1; the match to TRBD1 covers 7 bases. The better agreement between TRBJ2-5 and the DNA end casts doubt on the J call. The germline gives CDR1 SGHVS, CDR2 FNYEAQ. The CDR3 has 14 amino acids.

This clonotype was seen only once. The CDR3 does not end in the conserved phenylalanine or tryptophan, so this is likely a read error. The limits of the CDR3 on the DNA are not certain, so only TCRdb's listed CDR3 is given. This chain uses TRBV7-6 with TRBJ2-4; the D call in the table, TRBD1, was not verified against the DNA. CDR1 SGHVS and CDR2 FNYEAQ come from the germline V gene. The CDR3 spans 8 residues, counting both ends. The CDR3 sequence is CASSLEGV.

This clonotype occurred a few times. DNA for the CDR3: TGTGCCAGCTCACCGAGAAGGGAAGAGACCCAGTACTTC. The encoded protein is CASSPRREETQYF. The chain couples TRBV18 to TRBJ2-1; D call uncertain. The end of the DNA aligns better with TRBJ2-5, so the J call may be wrong. This CDR3 is built from 13 residues. The germline gives CDR1 KGHSH, CDR2 LQKENI.

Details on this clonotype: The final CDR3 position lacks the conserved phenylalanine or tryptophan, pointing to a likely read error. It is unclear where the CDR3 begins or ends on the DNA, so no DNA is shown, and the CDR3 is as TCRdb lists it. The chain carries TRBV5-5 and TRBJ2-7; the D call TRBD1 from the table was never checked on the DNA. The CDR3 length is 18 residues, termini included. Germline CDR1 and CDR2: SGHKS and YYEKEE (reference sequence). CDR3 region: CASVSPRDRGAGGYTFGS.

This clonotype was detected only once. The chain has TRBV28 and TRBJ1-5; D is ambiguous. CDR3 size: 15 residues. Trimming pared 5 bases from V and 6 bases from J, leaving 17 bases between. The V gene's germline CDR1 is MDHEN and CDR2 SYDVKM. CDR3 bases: TGTGCCAGCAGTCCCCCATATGGGTTGGGTCAGCCCCAGCATTTT. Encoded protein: CASSPPYGLGQPQHF.

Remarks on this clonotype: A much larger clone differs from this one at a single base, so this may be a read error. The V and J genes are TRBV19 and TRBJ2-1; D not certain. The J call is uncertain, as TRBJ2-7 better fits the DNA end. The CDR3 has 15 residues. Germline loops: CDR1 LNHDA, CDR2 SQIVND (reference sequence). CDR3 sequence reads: CASSTRPVGINEQYF. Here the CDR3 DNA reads TGTGCCAGTAGTACCCGACCTGTGGGGATCAATGAGCAGTACTTC.

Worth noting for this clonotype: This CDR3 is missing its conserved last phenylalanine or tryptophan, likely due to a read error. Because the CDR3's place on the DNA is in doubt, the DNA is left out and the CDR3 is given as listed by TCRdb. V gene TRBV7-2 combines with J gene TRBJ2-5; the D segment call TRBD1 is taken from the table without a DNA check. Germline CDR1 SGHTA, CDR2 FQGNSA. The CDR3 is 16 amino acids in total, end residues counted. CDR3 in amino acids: CASSRDRISDEQYFGN.